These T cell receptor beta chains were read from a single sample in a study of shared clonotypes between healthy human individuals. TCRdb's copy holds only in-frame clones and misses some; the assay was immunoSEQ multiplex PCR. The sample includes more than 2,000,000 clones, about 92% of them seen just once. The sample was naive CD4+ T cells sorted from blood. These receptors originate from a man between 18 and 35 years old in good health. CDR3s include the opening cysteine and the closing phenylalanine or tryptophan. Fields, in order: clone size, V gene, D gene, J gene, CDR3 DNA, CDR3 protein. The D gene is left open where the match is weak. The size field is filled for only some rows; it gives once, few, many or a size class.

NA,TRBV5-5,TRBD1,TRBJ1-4,TGTGCCAGCAGCTTGGCTGGGACAGGTAGCTTCCTGACTAATGAAAAACTGTTTTTT,CASSLAGTGSFLTNEKLFF
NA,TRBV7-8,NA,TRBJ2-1,TGTGCCAGCAGCTTCGTGGGAGCCGAGCAGTTCTTC,CASSFVGAEQFF
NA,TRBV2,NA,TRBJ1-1,TGTGCCAGCAAATTATACGAAGATAACACTGAAGCTTTCTTT,CASKLYEDNTEAFF
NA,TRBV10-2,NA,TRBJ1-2,TGCGCCAGCAGTGATTCCCCCAATGGCTACACCTTC,CASSDSPNGYTF
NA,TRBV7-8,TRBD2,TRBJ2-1,TGTGCCAGCAGTAAGACTAGCGGGGTCGGTGAGCAGTTCTTC,CASSKTSGVGEQFF
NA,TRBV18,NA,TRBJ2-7,TGTGCCAGCTCACCACCGGGAGCGACCTACGAGCAGTACTTC,CASSPPGATYEQYF
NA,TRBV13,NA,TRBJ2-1,TGTGCCAGCAATGGCGGGCGGGTCGATCACAATGAGCAGTTCTTC,CASNGGRVDHNEQFF
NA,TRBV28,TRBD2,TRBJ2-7,TGTGCCAGCAGTTTGGGGGGACTAGCGGCTCACTACGAGCAGTACTTC,CASSLGGLAAHYEQYF
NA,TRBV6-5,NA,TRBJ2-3,TGTGCCAGCAGTTACGGGGCAGGGGGCACAGATACGCAGTATTTT,CASSYGAGGTDTQYF
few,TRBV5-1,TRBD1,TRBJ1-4,TGCGCCAGCAGCTTGGGTGACAGGGGGCCACAAAAACTGTTTTTT,CASSLGDRGPQKLFF
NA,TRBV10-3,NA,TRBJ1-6,TGTGCCATCGGAGACAGGTATAATTCACCCCTCCACTTT,CAIGDRYNSPLHF
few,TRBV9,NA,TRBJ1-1,TGTGCCAGCAGCGCCAGGGCATCAATCGACACTGAAGCTTTCTTT,CASSARASIDTEAFF
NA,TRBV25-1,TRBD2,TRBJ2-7,TGTGCCAGCAGTGAACTAGCGGGAGGAGGGCCTATGTCTCGTCGGTACTTC,CASSELAGGGPMSRRYF
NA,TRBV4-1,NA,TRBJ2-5,TGCGCCAGCAGCCAAGTCGGACAGATAGAGACCCAGTACTTC,CASSQVGQIETQYF
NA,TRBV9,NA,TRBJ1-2,TGTGCCAGCAGCCCCTACTCGGAGGGCCAAGGCTACACCTTC,CASSPYSEGQGYTF
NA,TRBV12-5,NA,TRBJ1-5,TGTGCTAGTGGTTTGAATACCAATCAGCCCCAGCATTTT,CASGLNTNQPQHF
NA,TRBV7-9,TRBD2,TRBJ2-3,TGTGCCAGTGGGTTGGCGACTAGCGGGAGCACAGATACGCAGTATTTT,CASGLATSGSTDTQYF
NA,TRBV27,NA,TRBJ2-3,TGTGCCAGCAGTTCCATCTGGGAAGGCACAGATACGCAGTATTTT,CASSSIWEGTDTQYF
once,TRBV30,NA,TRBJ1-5,TGTGCCTGGGGGTTGACAGGTCGCAATCAGCCCCAGCATTTT,CAWGLTGRNQPQHF
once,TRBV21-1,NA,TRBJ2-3,TGTGCCAGCAGCAAAAATGGGACTAGCGGGAGGGCCTACACAGATACGCAGTATTTT,CASSKNGTSGRAYTDTQYF
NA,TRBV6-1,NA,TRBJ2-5,TGTGCCAGCAGTGAATTAGTCGAGACCCAGTACTTC,CASSELVETQYF
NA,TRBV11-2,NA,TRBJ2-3,TGTGCCAGCAGCGCTAAGAACCTAGATACGCAGTATTTT,CASSAKNLDTQYF
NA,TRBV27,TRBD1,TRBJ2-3,TGTGCCAGCAGTTTAAATAAGGGGGCAGGGACAGATACGCAGTATTTT,CASSLNKGAGTDTQYF
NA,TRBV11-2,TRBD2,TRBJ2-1,TGTGCCAGCAGCCCTGGACTAGCGGGAATCTATGAGCAGTTCTTC,CASSPGLAGIYEQFF
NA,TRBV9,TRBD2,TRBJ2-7,TGTGCCAGCAGCGGTAGCGGGGGCCTCCGCGAGCAGTACTTC,CASSGSGGLREQYF
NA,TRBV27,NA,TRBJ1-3,TGTGCCAGCAGTTCCCGAGGCAGTCCCGCAACCTCTGGAAACACCATATATTTT,CASSSRGSPATSGNTIYF
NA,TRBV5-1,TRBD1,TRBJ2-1,TGCGCCAGCAGCACGACAGGGTCCTCTTTTCAAGGCAATGAGCAGTTCTTC,CASSTTGSSFQGNEQFF
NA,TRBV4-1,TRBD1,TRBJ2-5,TGCGCCAGCAGCCAAGATTCAACAGGGGTTAGGCAGTACTTC,CASSQDSTGVRQYF
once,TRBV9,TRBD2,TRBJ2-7,TGTGCCAGCAGCGCCAAATCCGGGGCGGGAGGTAATCTCGAGCAGTACTTC,CASSAKSGAGGNLEQYF
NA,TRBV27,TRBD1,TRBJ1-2,TGTGCCAGCGCTACAGGGGGCACTAACTATGGCTACACCTTC,CASATGGTNYGYTF
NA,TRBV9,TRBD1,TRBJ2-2,TGTGCCAGCAGCTTGACAGGGGGGTACACCGGGGAGCTGTTTTTT,CASSLTGGYTGELFF
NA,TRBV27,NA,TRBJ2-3,TGTGCCAGCAGTCCCGCGACGGGGGATACGCAGTATTTT,CASSPATGDTQYF
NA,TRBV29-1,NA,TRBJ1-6,TGCAGCGTCGTGACAGAATTTGGGTCACCCCTCCACTTT,CSVVTEFGSPLHF
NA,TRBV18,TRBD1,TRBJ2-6,TGTGCCAGCTCACCCCTTGACAGGGTTTCTAGTGGGGCCAACGTCCTGACTTTC,CASSPLDRVSSGANVLTF
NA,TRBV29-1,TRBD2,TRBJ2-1,TGCAGCGTTAAGCGGGGGGCCGGAGAGCAGTTCTTC,CSVKRGAGEQFF
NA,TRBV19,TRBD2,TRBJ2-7,TGTGCTAGTAGCGGACTAGCGGGAGTCCGCGAGCAGTACTTC,CASSGLAGVREQYF
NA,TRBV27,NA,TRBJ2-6,TGTGCCAGCAGTCTAGACCTACCTCTACCTCAATTCTCTGGGGCCAACGTCCTGACTTTC,CASSLDLPLPQFSGANVLTF
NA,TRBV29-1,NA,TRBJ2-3,TGCAGCGTTATCGTCTTGTTAGGGACAGATACGCAGTATTTT,CSVIVLLGTDTQYF
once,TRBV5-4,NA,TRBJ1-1,TGTGCCAGCAGCTTAGCAGGGGCGGGGAACACTGAAGCTTTCTTT,CASSLAGAGNTEAFF
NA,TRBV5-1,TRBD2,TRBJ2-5,TGCGCCAGCAGTGAGGGACTAGCGGGAGAGACCCAGTACTTC,CASSEGLAGETQYF
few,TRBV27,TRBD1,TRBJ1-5,TGTGCCAGCAGTGCGGGGACAGTTTATAGCAATCAGCCCCAGCATTTT,CASSAGTVYSNQPQHF
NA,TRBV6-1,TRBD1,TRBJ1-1,TGTGCCAGCAGTGAACGACAGGGAGGTTTAACTGAAGCTTTCTTT,CASSERQGGLTEAFF
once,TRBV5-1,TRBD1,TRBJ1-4,TGCGCCAGCAGCTTGTGGTGGGACAGTAATGAAAAACTGTTTTTT,CASSLWWDSNEKLFF
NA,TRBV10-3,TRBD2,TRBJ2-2,TGTGCCATCAGAGGGGGACTAGCGGGAGGTAACACCGGGGAGCTGTTTTTT,CAIRGGLAGGNTGELFF
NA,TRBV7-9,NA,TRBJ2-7,TGTGCCAGCAGCTTTGGGGACCACGAGCAGTACTTC,CASSFGDHEQYF
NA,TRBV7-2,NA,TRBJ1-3,TGTGCCAGCAGCCCCGACGGATTAAGCTCTGGAAACACCATATATTTT,CASSPDGLSSGNTIYF
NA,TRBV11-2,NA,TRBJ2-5,TGTGCCAGCACCTCTCCGGGAGGGACAGGGACCCAGTACTTC,CASTSPGGTGTQYF
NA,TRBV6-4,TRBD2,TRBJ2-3,TGTGCCAGCAGCGGGACTAGCGCCGGTACGCAGTATTTT,CASSGTSAGTQYF
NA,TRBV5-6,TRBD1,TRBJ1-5,TGTGCCAGCAGCTCCGGGACAGGGGGAGGGAGCAATCAGCCCCAGCATTTT,CASSSGTGGGSNQPQHF